Listed here are 15 T cell receptor beta chains from one sample, sequenced in a study of human T cells and chemical hapten exposure. In TCRdb, the RACE reads were re-called with MiXCR into one record per CDR3 protein. The sample holds 300,000 to 450,000 distinct CDR3 sequences; roughly 4.8% are singletons and the top ten take 2% to 2.5%. Regarding time point: patch test 1, 2 weeks after DPC sensitization. Treatment defined: therapeutic diphenylcyclopropenone sensitization with weekly scalp DPC. Here the sequenced sample was whole blood, taken in connection with sensitization to the hapten diphenylcyclopropenone (DPC). These receptors were obtained from a woman between 50 and 59 years old with alopecia areata. Some clones in this sample may be carry-over from other donors' samples.

This clonotype was detected many times. The V and J genes are TRBV12-3 or TRBV12-4 and TRBJ1-4; no reliable D call. V was clipped by 5 bases and J by 4 bases, with 17 bases between them. The length of the CDR3 is 16 residues. The chain's CDR3 is CASSGVDGVINEKLFF. The DNA of the CDR3 is TGTGCCAGCAGTGGTGTGGACGGGGTAATTAATGAAAAACTGTTTTTT.

This clonotype was seen repeatedly, ten times or more. V gene TRBV6-2 or TRBV6-3 combines with J gene TRBJ1-5, with 7 nucleotides matching TRBD1. The CDR3 is 14 residues long. The trim removed 4 bases at V and 0 bases at J, leaving 0 bases unmatched. Per the germline V gene, CDR1 is MNHEY and CDR2 is SVGEGT. DNA of the CDR3: TGTGCCAGCAGTTGGACAGGTAGCAATCAGCCCCAGCATTTT. Its translation is CASSWTGSNQPQHF.

At least ten counts were recorded for this clonotype. The rearrangement joins TRBV20-1 to TRBJ2-1; TRBD2 might be the D (6 bases). Looked up from germline, CDR1 is DFQATT and CDR2 is SNEGSKA (reference sequence). V was clipped by 6 bases and J by 2 bases, with 17 bases between them. The length of the CDR3 is 15 residues. The CDR3 loop is CSAPIGGEAYNEQFF. DNA of the CDR3: TGCAGTGCCCCGATCGGGGGAGAGGCCTACAATGAGCAGTTCTTC.

This clonotype was observed a handful of times. This rearrangement joins TRBV20-1 to TRBJ1-2, with D maybe TRBD1 (5 bases). The CDR3 consists of 13 residues. In germline, CDR1 is DFQATT, CDR2 SNEGSKA (reference sequence). The germline V and J ends were trimmed by 2 bases and 4 bases, with 11 bases remaining between them. CDR3 sequence: CSARPGRVYGYTF. The CDR3, as DNA: TGCAGTGCTAGACCAGGGAGGGTCTATGGCTACACCTTC.

This clonotype occurred many times. The genes are TRBV7-9 and TRBJ2-6; D possibly uses TRBD1 or TRBD2 (5 bases each). Trimming cost V 8 bases and J 0 bases, with 17 bases left between them. Germline loops: CDR1 SEHNR, CDR2 FQNEAQ (reference sequence). The CDR3 extends over 17 amino acids. CDR3 amino acids: CASWGRTALSGANVLTF. The CDR3 DNA sequence: TGTGCCAGCTGGGGACGGACGGCTCTCTCTGGGGCCAACGTCCTGACTTTC.

The rearrangement joins TRBV7-2 to TRBJ1-6, with D tentatively TRBD1 (5 bases). The V and J ends lost 5 bases and 6 bases respectively, with 11 bases between them. The CDR3 loop spans 14 amino acids. From germline, CDR1 is SGHTA and CDR2 FQGNSA. CDR3: CASSPRQPNSPLHF. In DNA form, the CDR3 reads TGTGCCAGCAGCCCTAGACAGCCTAATTCACCCCTCCACTTT. Complete variable domain (other parts from reference TRBV7-2 and TRBJ1-6): GAGVSQSPSNKVTEKGKDVELRCDPISGHTALYWYRQSLGQGLEFLIYFQGNSAPDKSGLPSDRFSAERTGGSVSTLTIQRTQQEDSAVYLCASSPRQPNSPLHFGNGTRLTVT.

This clonotype showed up just a few times. The gene calls are TRBV28 and TRBJ2-1, with 7 bases lining up with TRBD2. The CDR3 is made up of 15 amino acids. The germline gives CDR1 MDHEN, CDR2 SYDVKM. Losses at the gene ends were 3 bases for V and 7 bases for J; bases not matched to a gene: 9. CDR3 sequence: CASSFLSGNGNEQFF. Here the CDR3 DNA reads TGTGCCAGCAGTTTTTTGAGCGGGAACGGGAATGAGCAGTTCTTC.

The table lists this clonotype with a count of one. A clone one base away is much larger, so this may be a read error. The chain uses TRBV20-1 and TRBJ2-7; 11 bases line up with TRBD2. The CDR3 is 13 residues long. Per the germline V gene, CDR1 is DFQATT and CDR2 is SNEGSKA (reference sequence). The CDR3 loop reads CSAPTSGSYEQHF. CDR3 nucleotide sequence: TGCAGTGCTCCAACTAGCGGGAGTTACGAGCAGCACTTC.

In this sample, this clonotype turned up many times. The V and J genes are TRBV5-1 and TRBJ2-1, with TRBD1 as a possible D gene (6 bases). The CDR3 sequence is 13 residues long. Germline V gene data show CDR1 as SGHRS and CDR2 as YFSETQ. Deletions cut 0 bases from V and 6 bases from J, with 7 bases between. The CDR3 loop reads CASSLVGGNEQFF. Written as DNA, the CDR3 is TGCGCCAGCAGCTTGGTAGGGGGCAATGAGCAGTTCTTC.

This clonotype appeared many times. This chain links TRBV7-2 with TRBJ2-2; weak D call: TRBD1 (6 bases). The CDR3 sequence is 15 residues long. In germline, CDR1 is SGHTA, CDR2 FQGNSA. The V gene lost 1 base and the J gene lost 4 bases, with 10 bases spanning the gap. CDR3 protein: CASSLGGRVTGELFF. The DNA for the CDR3 is TGTGCCAGCAGCTTAGGGGGGCGCGTCACCGGGGAGCTGTTTTTT.

This clonotype showed up just a few times. The chain combines TRBV13 with TRBJ2-1; D is uncertain. Germline CDR1 PRHDT, CDR2 FYEKMQ (reference sequence). V was shortened by 0 bases and J by 6 bases, with 9 bases between the two germline ends. This CDR3 spans 14 amino acids. CDR3 in DNA: TGTGCCAGCAGCTTAGGGGGTAGATCCAATGAGCAGTTCTTC. It codes for CASSLGGRSNEQFF.

The sample holds many counts of this clonotype. The genes are TRBV5-4 and TRBJ1-1; D uncertain. The CDR3 consists of 15 residues. Germline V gene lookup returns CDR1 SGHNT and CDR2 YYREEE (reference sequence). V dropped 0 bases and J dropped 5 bases, with 14 bases sitting between them. CDR3 nucleotides: TGTGCCAGCAGCTTGGTCGGTCCCATCGGGACTGAAGCTTTCTTT. Amino acid sequence: CASSLVGPIGTEAFF.

This clonotype has ten or more counts. The chain couples TRBV3-1 to TRBJ1-3, with TRBD1 identical over 7 bases. CDR1 is LGHDT, CDR2 YNNKEL, per germline (reference sequence). This CDR3 region has 19 residues. After removal of 4 bases from V and 0 bases from J, the junction contained 15 bases not matched to a gene. The CDR3 loop reads CASSPHPFDRAVSGNTIYF. CDR3 DNA sequence: TGTGCCAGCAGCCCACACCCTTTCGACAGGGCCGTCTCTGGAAACACCATATATTTT.

The sample holds many counts of this clonotype. This chain links TRBV4-3 with TRBJ2-7; D may match TRBD1 or TRBD2 (6 bases each). CDR1 and CDR2 (germline): LGHNA, YSLEER. The ends were cut back, 5 bases at V and 7 bases at J, with 18 bases in the middle. The CDR3 contains 14 residues. The CDR3 nucleotides are TGCGCCAGCAGCGCTTACATCGGAGGGGGAGAGCAGTACTTC. It translates to CASSAYIGGGEQYF.

This clonotype was seen repeatedly, ten times or more. The chain is built from TRBV12-3 or TRBV12-4 and TRBJ1-1; perhaps TRBD1 as D (5 bases). V was shortened by 1 base and J by 10 bases, with 13 bases between the two germline ends. The CDR3 has 13 amino acids. CDR3 region: CASSLVAGQVAFF. CDR3 DNA sequence: TGTGCCAGCAGTTTAGTGGCAGGGCAGGTAGCTTTCTTT.